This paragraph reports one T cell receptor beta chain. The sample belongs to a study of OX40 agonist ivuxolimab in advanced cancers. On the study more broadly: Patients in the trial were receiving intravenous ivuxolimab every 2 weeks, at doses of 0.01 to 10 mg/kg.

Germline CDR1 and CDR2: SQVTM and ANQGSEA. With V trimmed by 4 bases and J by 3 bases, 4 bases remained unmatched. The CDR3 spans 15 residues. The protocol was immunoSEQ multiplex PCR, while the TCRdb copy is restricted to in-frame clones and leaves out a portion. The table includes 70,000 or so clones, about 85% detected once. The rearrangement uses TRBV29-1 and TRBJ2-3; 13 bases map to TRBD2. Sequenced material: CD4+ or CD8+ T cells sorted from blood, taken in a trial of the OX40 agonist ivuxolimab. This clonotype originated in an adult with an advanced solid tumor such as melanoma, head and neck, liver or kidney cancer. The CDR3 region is CSVATSGGSTDTQYF. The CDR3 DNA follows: TGCAGCGTTGCGACTAGCGGGGGGTCTACAGATACGCAGTATTTT.